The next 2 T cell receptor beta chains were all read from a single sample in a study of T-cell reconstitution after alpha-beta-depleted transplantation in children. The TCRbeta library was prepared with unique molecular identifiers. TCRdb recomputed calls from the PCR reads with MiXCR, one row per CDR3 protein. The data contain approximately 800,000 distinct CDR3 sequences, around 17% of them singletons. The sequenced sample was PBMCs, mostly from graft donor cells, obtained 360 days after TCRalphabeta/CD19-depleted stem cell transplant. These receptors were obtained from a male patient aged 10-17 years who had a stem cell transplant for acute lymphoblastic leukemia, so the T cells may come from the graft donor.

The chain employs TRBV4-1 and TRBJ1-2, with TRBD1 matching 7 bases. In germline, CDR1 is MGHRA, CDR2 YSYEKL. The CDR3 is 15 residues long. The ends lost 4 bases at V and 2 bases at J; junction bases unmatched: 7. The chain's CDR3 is CASSLGQQGNYGYTF. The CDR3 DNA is TGCGCCAGCAGCCTGGGACAACAGGGGAACTATGGCTACACCTTC.

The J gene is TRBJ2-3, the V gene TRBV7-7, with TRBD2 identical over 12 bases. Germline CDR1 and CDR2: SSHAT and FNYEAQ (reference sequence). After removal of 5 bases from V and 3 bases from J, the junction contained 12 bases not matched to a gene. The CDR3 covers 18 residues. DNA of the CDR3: TGTGCCAGCAGCGCCCCCAGGACTAGCGGGATCGGTACAGATACGCAGTATTTT. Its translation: CASSAPRTSGIGTDTQYF.